The entry below gives a single T cell receptor (beta chain) sequence along with its context. The antigen remains unidentified. Template switching incorporated UMIs with a 6-nucleotide sample barcode. TCRalpha and TCRbeta cDNA underwent two nested PCRs of roughly 17 and 9 cycles. TCRdb derives one entry per CDR3 protein from the 5' RACE reads, leaving out DNA. This sample's clone table lists 300,000 to 400,000 distinct CDR3 sequences. Isolation of total RNA was performed on whole blood, with no prior T cell sorting. The record originates from a study of monozygotic twins with inflammatory bowel disease. Study findings and constraints: The data did not back a single strong IBD-associated clonotype or signal.

This CDR3 contains 14 residues. Germline V gene sequence: CDR1 LGHNA, CDR2 YSLEER. Sequenced sample: blood. This chain links TRBV4-3 with TRBJ2-5; TCRdb names TRBD2, which stays unverified in the absence of DNA. This receptor was taken from a human donor with ulcerative colitis or Crohn's disease, or a healthy co-twin of an affected twin (not recorded which). CDR3 residues: CASSQDTRGETQYF.